The 16 T cell receptor beta chains presented below share a single source sample, sequenced in a study of blood T cell repertoires in COVID-19 (dated by TCRdb to between 2020 and 2021). The library relied on the immunoSEQ multiplex PCR assay. This immuneACCESS table, as held by TCRdb, lists in-frame sequences with V and J called but not all clones. Of the missing ones, under half trace to an unresolved V gene in checked studies; the others have no known cause. Within this sample are around 420,000 clones, with 88% of them counted one time only. The biggest ten clones account for more than 2% of the sample. Sequencing was done on a sample of PBMCs or T cells enriched from blood (not recorded which). The receptors here all came from a middle-aged woman with acute COVID-19.

Concerning this clone: This specimen includes other DNA sequences encoding the same CDR3. The gene calls are TRBV12-3 or TRBV12-4 and TRBJ1-5; D gene unclear. V was pared by 3 bases and J by 4 bases, with 4 bases between. The CDR3 sequence is 12 residues long. The CDR3 loop is CASSFSNQPQHF. The CDR3 DNA reads TGTGCCAGCAGTTTTTCAAATCAGCCCCAGCATTTT.

The table lists this clone with a count of one. The chain joins TRBV25-1 to TRBJ1-5; D perhaps matches TRBD1 (6 bases). Per germline, CDR1 MGHDK and CDR2 SYGVNS. CDR3 size: 13 residues. V was clipped by 2 bases and J by 7 bases, with 9 bases between them. For the CDR3, the DNA is TGTGCCAGCAGTGAAGGGGGGGCCCAGCCCCAGCATTTT. As protein: CASSEGGAQPQHF.

The rearrangement uses TRBV28 and TRBJ1-2, with D uncertain. CDR1 and CDR2 (germline): MDHEN, SYDVKM. CDR3 length: 14 amino acids. The V and J ends lost 7 bases and 0 bases respectively, with 12 bases between them. CDR3 sequence reads: CASTAHITNYGYTF. CDR3 bases: TGTGCCAGCACCGCACATATAACTAACTATGGCTACACCTTC.

V gene TRBV12-3 or TRBV12-4 combines with J gene TRBJ1-5, with D unresolved. The CDR3 runs 10 residues. Trimming left V 7 bases short and J 5 bases short, with 3 bases between. CDR3 bases: TGTGCCAGCACCTATCAGCCCCAGCATTTT. It yields the protein CASTYQPQHF.

V gene TRBV9 combines with J gene TRBJ1-1, with D perhaps matching TRBD1 (5 bases). CDR1 is SGDLS, CDR2 YYNGEE, per germline. The CDR3 has 14 residues. The V end was cut by 0 bases, the J end by 1 base, with 7 bases between. The CDR3 DNA reads as TGTGCCAGCAGCGTAGGGGGCAGGAACACTGAAGCTTTCTTT. Translating it yields CASSVGGRNTEAFF.

V usage is TRBV6-5 and J usage is TRBJ1-2, with D unresolved. This CDR3 contains 13 residues. From germline, CDR1 is MNHEY and CDR2 SVGAGI. With 7 bases removed from V and 3 bases from J, the gap between germline ends came to 12 bases. The CDR3: CASTRKRDYGYTF. DNA of the CDR3: TGTGCCAGCACGCGGAAACGGGACTATGGCTACACCTTC.

The chain has TRBV5-1 and TRBJ1-2, with TRBD1 as a possible D gene (5 bases). Looked up from germline, CDR1 is SGHRS and CDR2 is YFSETQ. The CDR3 extends over 14 amino acids. The V and J ends lost 1 base and 1 base respectively, with 8 bases between them. The CDR3 DNA is TGCGCCAGCAGCTTGTTCGGGGGTAACTATGGCTACACCTTC. As protein: CASSLFGGNYGYTF.

V usage is TRBV29-1 and J usage is TRBJ1-2; possible D gene TRBD1, 6 bases. V was pared by 6 bases and J by 6 bases, with 20 bases between. Germline V gene lookup returns CDR1 SQVTM and CDR2 ANQGSEA. This CDR3 is 14 amino acids long. The CDR3 here is CSVAQGTVLDGYTF. The CDR3, as DNA: TGCAGCGTCGCCCAGGGGACGGTATTGGATGGCTACACCTTC. Supplemented by reference TRBV29-1 and TRBJ1-2, the full variable domain reads SAVISQKPSRDICQRGTSLTIQCQVDSQVTMMFWYRQQPGQSLTLIATANQGSEATYESGFVIDKFPISRPNLTFSTLTVSNMSPEDSSIYLCSVAQGTVLDGYTFGSGTRLTVV.

V and J are TRBV15 and TRBJ1-6; weak D call: TRBD1 (6 bases). The CDR3 contains 12 residues. CDR1 is LNHNV, CDR2 YYDKDF, per germline (reference sequence). Trimming removed 7 bases at V and 10 bases at J, with 11 bases between. The CDR3 region is CATKQGDSPLHF. For the CDR3, the DNA is TGTGCCACCAAACAGGGAGACTCACCCCTCCACTTT.

This chain links TRBV7-9 with TRBJ1-1; D is perhaps TRBD1 (5 bases). Germline assignment: CDR1 SEHNR and CDR2 FQNEAQ (reference sequence). Deletions cut 5 bases from V and 0 bases from J, with 19 bases between. This CDR3 has 17 amino acids. The CDR3 region has the DNA TGTGCCAGCAGCCCACAACTACGACAGACTTTGAACACTGAAGCTTTCTTT. This translates into CASSPQLRQTLNTEAFF.

This chain connects TRBV11-2 to TRBJ2-2, with D possibly TRBD2 on 5 matching bases. Trimming stripped 1 base from V and 5 bases from J, with 11 bases between. Germline values: CDR1 SGHAT, CDR2 FQNNGV. The CDR3 sequence is 15 residues long. CDR3: CASSLVGGWTGELFF. Written as DNA, the CDR3 is TGTGCCAGCAGCTTAGTTGGAGGTTGGACCGGGGAGCTGTTTTTT.

This rearrangement joins TRBV29-1 to TRBJ2-1, with TRBD1 as a possible D gene (5 bases). The CDR3 is 13 amino acids. With 2 bases removed from V and 7 bases from J, the gap between germline ends came to 12 bases. The germline gives CDR1 SQVTM, CDR2 ANQGSEA. Here the CDR3 DNA reads TGCAGCGTTGAACCTGTGGCAGGGAATGAGCAGTTCTTC. This sequence encodes CSVEPVAGNEQFF.

The chain carries TRBV5-1 and TRBJ1-2, with TRBD1 matching 7 bases. The length of the CDR3 is 16 residues. Losses at the gene ends were 0 bases for V and 5 bases for J; bases not matched to a gene: 10. Germline CDR1 SGHRS, CDR2 YFSETQ. The CDR3 region is CASSLAIVRGPYGYTF. The CDR3 nucleotides read TGCGCCAGCAGCTTGGCCATTGTGAGGGGGCCTTATGGCTACACCTTC.

The V gene is TRBV3-1 (or the pseudogene TRBV3-2), the J gene TRBJ1-2, with 8 positions matching TRBD1. V shed 6 bases and J 4 bases; nucleotides not matched to a gene: 10. Germline V gene data show CDR1 as LGHDT and CDR2 as YNNKEL (reference sequence). CDR3 length equals 15 residues. The CDR3 DNA reads TGTGCCAGCAGTCCCCGGACAGGGTTAAGCTATGGCTACACCTTC. Encoded protein: CASSPRTGLSYGYTF.

The chain couples TRBV11-2 to TRBJ1-5, with 7 positions matching TRBD1. Trimming cost V 6 bases and J 7 bases; bases outside gene matches: 9. Germline V gives CDR1 SGHAT, CDR2 FQNNGV. The CDR3 length is 14 residues. The CDR3, as DNA: TGTGCCAGCAGTCGAGGGGGCGCCGGGCAGCCCCAGCATTTT. Translation gives CASSRGGAGQPQHF.

This rearrangement joins TRBV2 to TRBJ1-2; D unresolved. V lost 7 bases to trimming and J lost 4 bases, with 7 bases between them. CDR3 length equals 11 residues. Germline CDR1 is SNHLY and CDR2 is FYNNEI. Here the CDR3 reads CASIGGYGYTF. The CDR3 DNA reads as TGTGCCAGCATTGGAGGCTATGGCTACACCTTC.